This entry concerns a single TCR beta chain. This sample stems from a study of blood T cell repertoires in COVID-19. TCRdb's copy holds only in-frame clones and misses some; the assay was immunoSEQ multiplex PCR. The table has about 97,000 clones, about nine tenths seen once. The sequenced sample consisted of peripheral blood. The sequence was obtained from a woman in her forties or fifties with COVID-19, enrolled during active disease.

This chain's CDR3 is CATSDPGQATDTQYF. The CDR3 DNA sequence: TGTGCCACCAGTGACCCGGGACAGGCCACAGATACGCAGTATTTT. The chain recombines TRBV24-1 with TRBJ2-3; 8 bases line up with TRBD1. CDR3 size: 15 residues. Germline assignment: CDR1 KGHDR and CDR2 SFDVKD. Trimming at V came to 4 bases and at J to 2 bases, leaving 4 bases not matched to a gene.